This is a list of T cell receptor beta chains from one sample in a study of blood T cell repertoires in COVID-19. Clones were sequenced by immunoSEQ multiplex PCR, and TCRdb holds only the in-frame ones, with some missing. This table has 300,000 or so clones, roughly 90% appearing once. Sequencing was performed on peripheral blood. The source is a man younger than 35 who had recovered from COVID-19. The CDR3 runs from the conserved cysteine through the conserved F or W. The D gene is left open where the match is weak. Clone size, where shown, is once, few, many, or a class for clones that have expanded.

TRBJ1-1 TRBV5-1 NA NA CASSPRTPLKGIYTEAFF TGCGCCAGCAGTCCTAGGACTCCCCTCAAAGGGATATACACTGAAGCTTTCTTT
TRBJ1-2 TRBV6-1 TRBD1 NA CASSEQGAYGYTF TGTGCCAGCAGTGAACAGGGGGCGTATGGCTACACCTTC
TRBJ2-3 TRBV3-1/TRBV3-2 TRBD2 NA CASSGPGLATDTQYF TGTGCCAGCAGCGGACCGGGACTAGCCACAGATACGCAGTATTTT
TRBJ2-5 TRBV9 NA once CASCFMRDEAQYF TGTGCCAGCTGTTTTATGCGAGATGAGGCCCAGTACTTC
TRBJ1-4 TRBV27 NA NA CASRREQDNEKLFF TGTGCCAGCAGAAGAGAACAGGATAATGAAAAACTGTTTTTT
TRBJ2-1 TRBV3-1/TRBV3-2 TRBD2 NA CASSQETSGAYNEQFF TGTGCCAGCAGCCAAGAAACTAGCGGGGCCTACAATGAGCAGTTCTTC
TRBJ1-1 TRBV10-3 NA NA CAISAVREGTEAFF TGTGCCATCAGCGCGGTGCGTGAGGGCACTGAAGCTTTCTTT
TRBJ2-2 TRBV10-3 NA NA CAISGRETGTGELFF TGTGCCATCAGCGGGCGAGAGACAGGCACCGGGGAGCTGTTTTTT
TRBJ2-5 TRBV2 NA once CASSVSEETQYF TGTGCCAGCAGTGTCAGCGAGGAGACCCAGTACTTC
TRBJ2-6 TRBV6-2/TRBV6-3 NA NA CASSSGANVLTF TGTGCCAGCAGTTCAGGGGCCAACGTCCTGACTTTC
TRBJ2-2 TRBV7-2 NA NA CASSLRILTGELFF TGTGCCAGCAGCTTGCGCATTCTCACCGGGGAGCTGTTTTTT
TRBJ2-3 TRBV4-3 TRBD2 NA CASSQTGLAGSDTQYF TGCGCCAGCAGCCAAACGGGACTAGCGGGGTCAGATACGCAGTATTTT
TRBJ1-2 TRBV14 NA NA CASSQDHIYGYTF TGTGCCAGCAGCCAAGATCACATCTATGGCTACACCTTC
TRBJ1-5 TRBV6-1 NA NA CASSARQSGDSNQPQHF TGTGCCAGCAGTGCCCGGCAGTCCGGGGATAGCAATCAGCCCCAGCATTTT
TRBJ1-3 TRBV9 TRBD1 NA CASSVETGTGNTIYF TGTGCCAGCAGCGTAGAGACAGGGACGGGAAACACCATATATTTT
TRBJ1-2 TRBV3-1/TRBV3-2 NA NA CASSQSLIGYTF TGTGCCAGCAGCCAAAGCCTTATTGGCTACACCTTC
TRBJ1-1 TRBV6-5 TRBD1 NA CASRPTGREAFF TGTGCCAGCAGGCCGACAGGGCGGGAAGCTTTCTTT
TRBJ2-5 TRBV7-2 NA NA CASSPNQETQYF TGTGCCAGCAGCCCCAACCAAGAGACCCAGTACTTC
TRBJ2-1 TRBV2 TRBD2 NA CASRRSGSGLAHEQFF TGTGCCAGCAGAAGGAGCGGGAGTGGGTTAGCGCATGAGCAGTTCTTC
TRBJ2-3 TRBV7-3 NA NA CASSLTNTDTQYF TGTGCCAGCAGCTTAACCAACACAGATACGCAGTATTTT
TRBJ2-6 TRBV4-2 TRBD2 NA CASSQGLAGAGANVLTF TGTGCCAGCAGCCAAGGGCTAGCGGGAGCTGGGGCCAACGTCCTGACTTTC
TRBJ1-4 TRBV30 NA NA CAWSPGLSNEKLFF TGTGCCTGGAGTCCGGGACTCAGTAATGAAAAACTGTTTTTT
TRBJ1-5 TRBV7-9 NA NA CASSLGMGGPQHF TGTGCCAGCAGCTTAGGGATGGGGGGGCCCCAGCATTTT